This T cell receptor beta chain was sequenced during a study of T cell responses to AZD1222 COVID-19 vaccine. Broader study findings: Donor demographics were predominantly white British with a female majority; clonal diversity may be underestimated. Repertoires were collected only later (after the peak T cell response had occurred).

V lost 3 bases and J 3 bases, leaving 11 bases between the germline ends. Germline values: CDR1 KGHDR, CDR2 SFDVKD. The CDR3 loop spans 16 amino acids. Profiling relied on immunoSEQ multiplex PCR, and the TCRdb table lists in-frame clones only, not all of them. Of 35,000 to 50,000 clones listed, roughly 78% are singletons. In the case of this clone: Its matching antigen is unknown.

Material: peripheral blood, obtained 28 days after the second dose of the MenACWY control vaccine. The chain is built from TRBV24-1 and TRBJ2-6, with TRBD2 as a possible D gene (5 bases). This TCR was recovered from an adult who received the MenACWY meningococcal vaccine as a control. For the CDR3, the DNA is TGTGCCACCAGTGATATCCGAAGCGGTGGGGCCAACGTCCTGACTTTC. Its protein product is CATSDIRSGGANVLTF.